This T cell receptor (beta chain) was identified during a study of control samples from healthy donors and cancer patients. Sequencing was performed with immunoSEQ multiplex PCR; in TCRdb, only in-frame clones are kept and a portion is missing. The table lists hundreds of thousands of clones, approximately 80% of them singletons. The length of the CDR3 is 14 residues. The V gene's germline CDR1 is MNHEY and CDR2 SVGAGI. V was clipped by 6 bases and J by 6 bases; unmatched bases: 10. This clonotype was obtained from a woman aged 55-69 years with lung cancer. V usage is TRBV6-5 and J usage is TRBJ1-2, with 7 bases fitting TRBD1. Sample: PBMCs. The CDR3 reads CASSDSTGVDGYTF. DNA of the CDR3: TGTGCCAGCAGCGATTCAACAGGGGTGGATGGCTACACCTTC.